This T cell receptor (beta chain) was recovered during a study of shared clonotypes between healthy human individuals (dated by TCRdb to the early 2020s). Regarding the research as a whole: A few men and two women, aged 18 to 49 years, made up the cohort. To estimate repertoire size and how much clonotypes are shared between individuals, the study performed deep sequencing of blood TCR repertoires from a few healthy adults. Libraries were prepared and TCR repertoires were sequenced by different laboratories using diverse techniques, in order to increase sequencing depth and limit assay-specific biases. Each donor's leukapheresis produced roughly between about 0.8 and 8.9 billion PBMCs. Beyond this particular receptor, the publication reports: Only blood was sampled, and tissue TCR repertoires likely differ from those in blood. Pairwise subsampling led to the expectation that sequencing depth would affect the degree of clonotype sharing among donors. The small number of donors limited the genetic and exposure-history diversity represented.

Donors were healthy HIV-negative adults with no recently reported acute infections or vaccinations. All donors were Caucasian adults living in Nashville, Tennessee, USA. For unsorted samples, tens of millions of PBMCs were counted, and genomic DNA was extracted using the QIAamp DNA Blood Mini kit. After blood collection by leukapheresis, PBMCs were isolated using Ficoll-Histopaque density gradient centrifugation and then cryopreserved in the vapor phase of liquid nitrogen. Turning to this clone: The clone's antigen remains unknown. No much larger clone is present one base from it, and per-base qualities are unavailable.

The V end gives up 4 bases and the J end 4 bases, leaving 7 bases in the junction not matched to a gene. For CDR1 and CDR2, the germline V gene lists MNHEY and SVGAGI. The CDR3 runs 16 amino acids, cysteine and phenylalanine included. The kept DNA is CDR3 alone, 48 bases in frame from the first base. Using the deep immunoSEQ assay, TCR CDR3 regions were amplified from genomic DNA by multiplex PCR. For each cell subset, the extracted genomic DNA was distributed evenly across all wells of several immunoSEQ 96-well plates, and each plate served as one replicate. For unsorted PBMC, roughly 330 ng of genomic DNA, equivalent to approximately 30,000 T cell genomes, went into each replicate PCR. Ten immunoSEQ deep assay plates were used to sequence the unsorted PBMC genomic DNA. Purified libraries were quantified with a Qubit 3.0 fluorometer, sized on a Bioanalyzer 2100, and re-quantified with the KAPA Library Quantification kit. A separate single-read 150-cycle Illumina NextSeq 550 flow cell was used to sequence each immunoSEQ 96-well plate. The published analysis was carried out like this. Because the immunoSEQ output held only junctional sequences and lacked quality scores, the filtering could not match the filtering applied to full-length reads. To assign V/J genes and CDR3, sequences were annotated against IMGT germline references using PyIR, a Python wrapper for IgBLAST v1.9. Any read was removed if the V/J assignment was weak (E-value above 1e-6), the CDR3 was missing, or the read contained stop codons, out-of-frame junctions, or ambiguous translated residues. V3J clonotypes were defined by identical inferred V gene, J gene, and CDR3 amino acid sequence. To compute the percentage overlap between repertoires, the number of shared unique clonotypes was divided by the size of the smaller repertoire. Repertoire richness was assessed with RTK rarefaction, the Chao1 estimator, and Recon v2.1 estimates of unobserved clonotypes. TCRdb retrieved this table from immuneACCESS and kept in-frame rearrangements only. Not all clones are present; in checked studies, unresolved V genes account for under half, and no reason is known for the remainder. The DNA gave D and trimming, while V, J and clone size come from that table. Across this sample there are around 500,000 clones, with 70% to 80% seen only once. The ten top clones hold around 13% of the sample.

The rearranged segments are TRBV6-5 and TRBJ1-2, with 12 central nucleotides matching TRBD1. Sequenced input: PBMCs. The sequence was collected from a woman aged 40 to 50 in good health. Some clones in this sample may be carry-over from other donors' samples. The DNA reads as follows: TGTGCCAGCAGTTCCGGGACAGGGGGCGCGGGCTATGGCTACACCTTC. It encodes CASSSGTGGAGYGYTF.